This T cell receptor (beta chain) was sequenced during a study of cytomegalovirus exposure and HLA in healthy donors. Broader study findings: At a 0.05 false discovery rate, a later analysis found some 18,000 TCR beta sequences to be associated with HLA alleles. Most subjects' HLA-A and HLA-B alleles were reportedly predicted from TCR beta sequences. CMV serostatus was the only immune exposure information that was available. Later analysis revealed greater clonal expansion in HLA-associated TCR beta chains than in equally common others.

In its sample, this clone was seen a few times. Its specificity is not known. Both 60 Vbeta primers and 13 Jbeta primers went into the PCR. Sequenced by immunoSEQ multiplex PCR; TCRdb stores in-frame clones only, minus some. Among fewer than 200,000 clones listed, roughly 80% were seen once. Per germline, CDR1 SGHVS and CDR2 FQNEAQ. The CDR3 runs 16 residues. The J segment lost 2 bases and the V segment lost 3 bases, leaving 7 bases of the junction unmatched. The V and J genes are TRBV7-8 and TRBJ2-3, with 8 positions matching TRBD2. Input material: PBMCs. The sequence was collected from a woman younger than 30 in good health and CMV-seronegative. The CDR3 nucleotides read TGTGCCAGCAGCTTCTCCGCGGGAGGCTACACAGATACGCAGTATTTT. The encoded protein is CASSFSAGGYTDTQYF. Complete variable domain (other parts from reference TRBV7-8 and TRBJ2-3): GAGVSQSPRYKVAKRGQDVALRCDPISGHVSLFWYQQALGQGPEFLTYFQNEAQLDKSGLPSDRFFAERPEGSVSTLKIQRTQQEDSAVYLCASSFSAGGYTDTQYFGPGTRLTVL.